The present TCR beta chain was sequenced within a study of T cell clones after liver transplantation. The wider study: At least one year of complete immunosuppression withdrawal without enzymes over twice normal defined tolerance.

To note about this clone: The germline gene is not matched at one end of the junction; a read error may be the cause.

Libraries were prepared by immunoSEQ multiplex PCR; TCRdb keeps only in-frame clonotypes and omits some of them. This table holds some 120,000 clones, around nine tenths found once. Per the germline V gene, CDR1 is SSHAT and CDR2 is FNYEAQ (reference sequence). This CDR3 is 16 amino acids long. The chain combines TRBV7-7 with TRBJ2-5; the match to TRBD2 covers 9 bases. The TCR sequence derives from a human patient who received a liver transplant. Some T cells may trace back to the graft donor. This sample comprised CD4+ T cells from blood, obtained 12 months after liver transplant. DNA for the CDR3: TGTGCTAGCAGCTTATTAGCGGGAGTCCCCCAAGAGACCCAGTACTTC. Protein sequence: CASSLLAGVPQETQYF.